This T cell receptor beta chain was captured by sequencing in a study of Ad26.COV2.S vaccination and SARS-CoV-2 variants. The CDR3 has 14 residues. V shed 5 bases, J shed 6 bases, and the junction held 6 bases outside the gene matches. Per the germline V gene, CDR1 is KGHSH and CDR2 is LQKENI. Study findings and constraints: From the TCR breadth and depth analyses, total T cell responses may have been underestimated.

TCRdb's copy holds only in-frame clones and misses some; the assay was immunoSEQ multiplex PCR. The sample holds 180,000 or so clones; 70% to 90% are singletons and the top ten take more than 4.5%. In regard to this clone: Antigen unknown.

The sample consisted of peripheral blood, taken after recovery from COVID-19. V usage is TRBV18 and J usage is TRBJ2-3; 9 nucleotides line up with TRBD1. This TCR derives from a human donor who had recovered from COVID-19. The CDR3 here is CASSSQGAGDTQYF. Written as DNA, the CDR3 is TGTGCCAGCTCATCACAGGGGGCAGGGGATACGCAGTATTTT.